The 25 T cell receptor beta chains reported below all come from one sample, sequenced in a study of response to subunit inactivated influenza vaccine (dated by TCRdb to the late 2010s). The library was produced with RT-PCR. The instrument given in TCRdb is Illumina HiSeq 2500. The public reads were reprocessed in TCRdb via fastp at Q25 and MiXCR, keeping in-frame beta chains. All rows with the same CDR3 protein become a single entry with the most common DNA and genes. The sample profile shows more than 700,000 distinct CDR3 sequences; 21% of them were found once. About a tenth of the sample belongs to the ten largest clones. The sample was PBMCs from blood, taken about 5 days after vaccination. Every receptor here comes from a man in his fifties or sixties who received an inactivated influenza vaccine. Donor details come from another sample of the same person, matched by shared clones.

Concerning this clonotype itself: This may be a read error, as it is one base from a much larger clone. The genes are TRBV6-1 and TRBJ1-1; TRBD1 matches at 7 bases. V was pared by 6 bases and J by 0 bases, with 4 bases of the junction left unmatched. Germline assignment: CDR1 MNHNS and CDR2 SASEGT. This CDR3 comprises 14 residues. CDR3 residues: CASRSGGVNTEAFF. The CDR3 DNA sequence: TGTGCCAGCAGATCAGGGGGAGTGAACACTGAAGCTTTCTTT.

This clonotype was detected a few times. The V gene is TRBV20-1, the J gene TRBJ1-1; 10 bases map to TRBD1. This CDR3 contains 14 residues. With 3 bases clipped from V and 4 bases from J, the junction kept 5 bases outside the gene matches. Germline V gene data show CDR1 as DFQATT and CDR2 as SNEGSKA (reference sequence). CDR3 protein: CSARIRQGATEAFF. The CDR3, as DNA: TGCAGTGCTAGGATTCGACAGGGGGCCACTGAAGCTTTCTTT.

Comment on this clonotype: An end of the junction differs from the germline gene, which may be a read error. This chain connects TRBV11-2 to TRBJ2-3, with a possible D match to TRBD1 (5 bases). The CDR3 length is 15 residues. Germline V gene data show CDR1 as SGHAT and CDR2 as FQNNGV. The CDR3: CASSSAGQTTGTQYF. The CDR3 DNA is TGTGCCAGCAGCTCGGCTGGGCAGACCACAGGTACGCAGTATTTT.

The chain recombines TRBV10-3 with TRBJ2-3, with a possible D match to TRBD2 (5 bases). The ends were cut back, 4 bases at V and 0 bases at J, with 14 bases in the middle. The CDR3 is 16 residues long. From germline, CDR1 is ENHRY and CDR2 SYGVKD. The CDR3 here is CAISGLDSVSTDTQYF. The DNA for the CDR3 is TGTGCCATCAGTGGCCTTGATAGCGTGAGCACAGATACGCAGTATTTT.

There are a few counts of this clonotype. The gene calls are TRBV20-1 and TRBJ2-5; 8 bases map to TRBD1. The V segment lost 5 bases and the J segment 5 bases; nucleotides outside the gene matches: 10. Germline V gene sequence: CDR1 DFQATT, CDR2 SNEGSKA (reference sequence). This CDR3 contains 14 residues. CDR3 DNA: TGCAGTGCTCCCCGGGCAGGGGGCGGTGAGACCCAGTACTTC. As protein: CSAPRAGGGETQYF.

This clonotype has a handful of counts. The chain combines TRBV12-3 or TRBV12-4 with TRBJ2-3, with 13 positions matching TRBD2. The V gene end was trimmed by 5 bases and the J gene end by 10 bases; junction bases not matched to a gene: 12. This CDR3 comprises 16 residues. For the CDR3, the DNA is TGTGCCAGCAGTCCCCACCCCGTGACTAGCGGGGGGTCGCAGTATTTT. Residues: CASSPHPVTSGGSQYF.

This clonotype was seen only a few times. The CDR3 DNA is TGTGCCAGCAGCCCGACGGGTTACACCGGGGAGCTGTTTTTT. This encodes CASSPTGYTGELFF. The rearrangement uses TRBV7-9 and TRBJ2-2; D call uncertain. Germline V gene lookup returns CDR1 SEHNR and CDR2 FQNEAQ (reference sequence). V was shortened by 5 bases and J by 3 bases, with 10 bases between the two germline ends. This CDR3 contains 14 residues.

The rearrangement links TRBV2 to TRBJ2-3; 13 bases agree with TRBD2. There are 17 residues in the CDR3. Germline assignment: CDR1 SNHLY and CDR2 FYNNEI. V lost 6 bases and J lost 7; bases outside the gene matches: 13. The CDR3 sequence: CASRDLGTSGVGNTQYF. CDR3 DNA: TGTGCCAGCAGAGACCTCGGGACTAGCGGGGTAGGAAATACGCAGTATTTT.

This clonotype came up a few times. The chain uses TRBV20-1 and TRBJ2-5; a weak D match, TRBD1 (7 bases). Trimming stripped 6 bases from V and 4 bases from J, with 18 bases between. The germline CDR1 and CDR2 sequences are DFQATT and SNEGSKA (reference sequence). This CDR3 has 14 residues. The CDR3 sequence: CSAGGLGGAETQYF. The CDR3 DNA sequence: TGCAGTGCAGGGGGCCTCGGGGGAGCAGAGACCCAGTACTTC.

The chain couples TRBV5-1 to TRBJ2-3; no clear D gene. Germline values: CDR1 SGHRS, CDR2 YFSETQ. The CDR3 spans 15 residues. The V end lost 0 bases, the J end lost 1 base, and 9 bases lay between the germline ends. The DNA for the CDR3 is TGCGCCAGCAGCTTGGATGTTGGCGGCACAGATACGCAGTATTTT. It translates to CASSLDVGGTDTQYF.

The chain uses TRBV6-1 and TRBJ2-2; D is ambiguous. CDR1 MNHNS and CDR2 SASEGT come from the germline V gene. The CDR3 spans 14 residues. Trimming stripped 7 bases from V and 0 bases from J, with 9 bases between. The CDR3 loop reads CASTQIANTGELFF. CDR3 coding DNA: TGTGCCAGCACCCAAATTGCGAACACCGGGGAGCTGTTTTTT.

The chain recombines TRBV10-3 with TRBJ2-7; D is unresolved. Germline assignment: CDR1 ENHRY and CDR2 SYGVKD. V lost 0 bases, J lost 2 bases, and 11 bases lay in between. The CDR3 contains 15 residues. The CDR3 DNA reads TGTGCCATCAGTGAGTCCAGAAGGCTCCCCTACGAGCAGTACTTC. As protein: CAISESRRLPYEQYF.

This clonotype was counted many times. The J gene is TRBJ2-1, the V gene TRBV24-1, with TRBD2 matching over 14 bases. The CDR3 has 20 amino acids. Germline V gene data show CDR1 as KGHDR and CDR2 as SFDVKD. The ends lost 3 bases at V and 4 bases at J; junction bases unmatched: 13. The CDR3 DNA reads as TGTGCCACCAGTGATACCGGACTAGCGGGAGGACCTTGGGAATACAATGAGCAGTTCTTC. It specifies CATSDTGLAGGPWEYNEQFF.

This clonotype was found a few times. In nucleotides, the CDR3 is TGTGCCAGCAACCCCACTAGCGGGAGGGTGGATACGCAGTATTTT. It codes for CASNPTSGRVDTQYF. The gene calls are TRBV6-1 and TRBJ2-3; 13 bases are a match to TRBD2. The CDR3 length is 15 residues. The germline V gene has CDR1 MNHNS and CDR2 SASEGT. The ends lost 7 bases at V and 6 bases at J; junction bases unmatched: 7.

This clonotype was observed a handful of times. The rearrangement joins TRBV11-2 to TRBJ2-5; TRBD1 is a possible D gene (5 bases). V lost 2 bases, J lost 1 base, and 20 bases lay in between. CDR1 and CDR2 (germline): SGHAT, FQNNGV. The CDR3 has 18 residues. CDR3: CASSLSGRIGRVQETQYF. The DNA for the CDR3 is TGTGCCAGCAGCTTAAGTGGGCGGATAGGCAGGGTCCAAGAGACCCAGTACTTC.

This CDR3 is CAITVQGTASDTQYF. The CDR3 DNA follows: TGTGCCATCACTGTCCAGGGGACAGCCTCAGATACGCAGTATTTT. This rearrangement joins TRBV10-3 to TRBJ2-3, with 7 nucleotides matching TRBD1. Germline V lookup: CDR1 ENHRY, CDR2 SYGVKD. V was pared by 7 bases and J by 4 bases, with 11 bases of the junction left unmatched. This CDR3 is built from 15 residues.

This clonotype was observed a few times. This CDR3 is CASSPSGGAGETQYF. The CDR3 DNA reads as TGTGCCAGCAGCCCTAGCGGGGGGGCGGGAGAGACCCAGTACTTC. The V gene is TRBV9, the J gene TRBJ2-5, with 12 bases that match TRBD2. Trimming took 4 bases from V and 4 from J; bases not matched to a gene: 5. The CDR3 has 15 residues. Germline V gene sequence: CDR1 SGDLS, CDR2 YYNGEE. The full variable domain, rest sourced from reference TRBV9 and TRBJ2-5, is DSGVTQTPKHLITATGQRVTLRCSPRSGDLSVYWYQQSLDQGLQFLIQYYNGEERAKGNILERFSAQQFPDLHSELNLSSLELGDSALYFCASSPSGGAGETQYFGPGTRLLVL.

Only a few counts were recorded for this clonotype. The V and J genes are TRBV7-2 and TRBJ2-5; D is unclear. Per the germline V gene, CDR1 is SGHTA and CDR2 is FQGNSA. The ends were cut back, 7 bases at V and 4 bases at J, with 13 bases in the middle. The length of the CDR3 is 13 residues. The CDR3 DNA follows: TGTGCCAGCACCCCGTCGCCCTTAGAGACCCAGTACTTC. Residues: CASTPSPLETQYF.

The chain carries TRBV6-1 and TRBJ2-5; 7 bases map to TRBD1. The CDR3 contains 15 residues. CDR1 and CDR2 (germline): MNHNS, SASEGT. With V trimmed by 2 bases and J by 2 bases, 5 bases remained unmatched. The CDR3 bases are TGTGCCAGCAGTGAACGGGACAGATCTCAAGAGACCCAGTACTTC. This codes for CASSERDRSQETQYF.

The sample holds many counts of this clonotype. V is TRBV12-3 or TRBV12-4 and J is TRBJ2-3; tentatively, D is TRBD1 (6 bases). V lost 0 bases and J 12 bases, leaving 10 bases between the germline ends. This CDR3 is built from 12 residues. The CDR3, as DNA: TGTGCCAGCAGTTTAGCACAGGGTCCCCAGTATTTT. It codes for CASSLAQGPQYF.

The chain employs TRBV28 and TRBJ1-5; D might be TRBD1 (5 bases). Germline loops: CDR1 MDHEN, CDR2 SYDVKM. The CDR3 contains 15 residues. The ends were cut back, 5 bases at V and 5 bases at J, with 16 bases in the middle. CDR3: CASSLGTLPHQPQHF. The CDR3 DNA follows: TGTGCCAGCAGTCTAGGGACCCTACCCCATCAGCCCCAGCATTTT.

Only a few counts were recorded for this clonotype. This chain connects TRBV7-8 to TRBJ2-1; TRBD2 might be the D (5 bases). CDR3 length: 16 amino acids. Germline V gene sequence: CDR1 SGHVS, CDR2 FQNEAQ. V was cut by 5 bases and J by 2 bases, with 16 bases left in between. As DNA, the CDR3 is TGTGCCAGCAGCCGGGCAAGCGGAGGAACCTACAATGAGCAGTTCTTC. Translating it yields CASSRASGGTYNEQFF. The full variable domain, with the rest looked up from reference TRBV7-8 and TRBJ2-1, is GAGVSQSPRYKVAKRGQDVALRCDPISGHVSLFWYQQALGQGPEFLTYFQNEAQLDKSGLPSDRFFAERPEGSVSTLKIQRTQQEDSAVYLCASSRASGGTYNEQFFGPGTRLTVL.

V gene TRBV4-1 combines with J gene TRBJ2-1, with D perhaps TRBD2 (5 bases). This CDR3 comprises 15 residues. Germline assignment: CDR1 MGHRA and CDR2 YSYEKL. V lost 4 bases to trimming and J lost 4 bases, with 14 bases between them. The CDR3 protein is CASSPSYGDYNEQFF. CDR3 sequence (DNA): TGCGCCAGCAGCCCAAGCTACGGGGATTACAATGAGCAGTTCTTC.

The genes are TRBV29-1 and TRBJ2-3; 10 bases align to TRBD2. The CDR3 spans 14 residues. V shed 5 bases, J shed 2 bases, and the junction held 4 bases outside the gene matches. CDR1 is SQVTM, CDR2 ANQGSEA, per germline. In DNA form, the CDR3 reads TGCAGCGTTCCTACTAGCGGGGCCACAGATACGCAGTATTTT. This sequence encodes CSVPTSGATDTQYF.

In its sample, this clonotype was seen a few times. The CDR3 is CSARDGGGEEVVRGYTF. As DNA, the CDR3 is TGCAGTGCTAGAGATGGCGGGGGCGAGGAAGTGGTGCGCGGCTACACCTTC. The chain links TRBV20-1 to TRBJ1-2; TRBD1 might be the D (6 bases). Trimming pared 0 bases from V and 8 bases from J, leaving 25 bases between. Germline-derived CDR1 and CDR2 are DFQATT and SNEGSKA (reference sequence). The CDR3 totals 17 residues.